This T cell receptor beta chain is from a study of OX40 agonist ivuxolimab in advanced cancers. A note on the overall study: Ivuxolimab was a fully human IgG2 agonistic monoclonal antibody targeting the costimulatory receptor OX40 (CD134). Intravenous ivuxolimab was administered to patients every 2 weeks at six dose levels: 0.01, 0.1, 0.3, 1.5, 3 and 10 mg/kg. Of the approximately 50 dose-escalation patients, hepatocellular carcinoma was present in approximately 20, melanoma in roughly 15, renal cell carcinoma in 9 and head and neck cancer in 9. The dose-escalation cohort was 82.7% male with a mean age of about 60 years, ranging from about 20 to 80. Prior anti-PD-1, anti-PD-L1 or anti-CTLA-4 therapy was permitted, and 30% to 45% of dose-escalation patients had received checkpoint inhibitors. Partial responses were achieved by three dose-escalation patients, of whom one had hepatocellular carcinoma and two had cutaneous melanoma. The point of sequencing TCRbeta in the periphery was to test whether ivuxolimab changed TCR sequence diversity and drove clonal T-cell expansion. The paper covers the monotherapy dose-escalation part of the phase I ivuxolimab trial, which included N of about 56 patients. What the study reported, not specific to this receptor: The antigen specificity of the clonally expanded peripheral T cells was not determined. After ivuxolimab, CD8+ T cells had more expanded clones than CD4+ T cells on average. Low levels of normalized T-cell clonal expansion were also seen in some nonresponding patients. At doses from 0.1 to 3.0 mg/kg, clonal expansion was seen in both CD4+ and CD8+ blood T cells between baseline and week 6. In the 0.1-3.0 mg/kg groups, partial responders had among the lowest normalized peripheral clonal expansion, particularly in CD8+ T cells.

Patients with a history of autoimmune disease or receiving systemic immunosuppression were excluded from the trial. In every dose cohort, peripheral blood was drawn for TCR sequencing at baseline, cycle 4 day 1, and cycle 7 day 1. Samples came from an open-label, multicenter, first-in-human phase I dose-escalation trial of ivuxolimab. Adults with locally advanced or metastatic melanoma, renal cell carcinoma, hepatocellular carcinoma or head and neck squamous cell carcinoma were enrolled in the trial. CD4+ and CD8+ T cells were sorted separately from peripheral blood before TCR sequencing. This clone was recorded a few times. What antigen it recognizes has not been identified. Base quality data are lacking; no much larger clone is found one base away. Genomic DNA was extracted from sorted cells for sequencing of the TCRbeta CDR3 region. The immunoSEQ Assay was used to sequence the TCRbeta CDR3 regions. TCRdb mirrors the immuneACCESS table, restricted to in-frame sequences. Some clones are absent from its copies; in checked studies, under half trace to an unresolved V gene, and the reason for the others is unknown. In this sample the table shows about 51,000 clones, under 90% of which occur a single time. The ten largest make up approximately 20% of the sample.

The starting material was CD4+ or CD8+ T cells sorted from blood, obtained in a trial of the OX40 agonist ivuxolimab. The receptor comes from an adult with an advanced solid tumor such as melanoma, head and neck, liver or kidney cancer.

The bases are TGTGCCAGCAGCTTGACTAGCGGGGGCGGAGAGACCCAGTACTTC. It specifies CASSLTSGGGETQYF. The rearranged segments are TRBV11-2 and TRBJ2-5, and 12 junctional nucleotides match TRBD2. From the germline V gene, CDR1 is SGHAT and CDR2 is FQNNGV. Including cysteine and phenylalanine, the CDR3 has 15 amino acids. The read is trimmed to its CDR3 DNA, 45 bases read in frame from base 1. Unmatched junction bases come to 3, with V trimmed by 3 bases and J by 4 bases.